This T cell receptor (beta chain) was profiled in a study of OX40 agonist ivuxolimab in advanced cancers. Study overall: Aged roughly 23 to 85 with a mean of approximately 57 years, they were almost 85% male. Study-wide results and caveats: There were, on average, more expanded clones in CD8+ T cells than in CD4+.

Here immunoSEQ multiplex PCR was the method, and the copy in TCRdb shows in-frame clones only, minus some. Seen here are about 62,000 clones, 92% observed once, and the top ten hold 0.62%. Notes on this clone: No antigen is known for it.

The CDR3 runs to 15 residues. V was trimmed by 6 bases and J by 0 bases, leaving 12 bases between them. Germline V gene sequence: CDR1 SGDLS, CDR2 YYNGEE. The starting material was CD4+ or CD8+ T cells sorted from blood, obtained in a trial of the OX40 agonist ivuxolimab. The rearrangement links TRBV9 to TRBJ1-4; no reliable D call. The receptor's source is an adult with an advanced solid tumor such as melanoma, head and neck, liver or kidney cancer. The CDR3 loop reads CASKRSIATNEKLFF. The CDR3 coding sequence is TGTGCCAGCAAACGGAGTATTGCAACTAATGAAAAACTGTTTTTT.